The rows below give T cell receptor beta chains drawn from one sample of a study of CD8+ T cells in alopecia areata. Here immunoSEQ multiplex PCR was the method, and the copy in TCRdb shows in-frame clones only, minus some. The sample gives roughly 230,000 clones, 40% to 45% of which show up once; about 2.6% is in the top ten. The starting material was CD4+ T cells sorted from blood, obtained at roughly week 36, from a patient treated with tofacitinib. These receptors were taken from a human donor with alopecia areata. CDR3s include the opening cysteine and the closing phenylalanine or tryptophan. Fields, in order: D gene, CDR3 length, clone size, J gene, V gene, CDR3 DNA, CDR3 protein. D genes are given only for firm matches. Where a row states a size, it is once, few, many or the class of an expanded clone; other rows omit it.

D gene: NA
CDR3 length: 11
clone size: few
J gene: TRBJ2-7
V gene: TRBV14
CDR3 DNA: TGTGCCAGCAGCGCGGGATCCGAGCAGTACTTC
CDR3 protein: CASSAGSEQYF

D gene: TRBD1
CDR3 length: 14
clone size: NA
J gene: TRBJ1-1
V gene: TRBV5-1
CDR3 DNA: TGCGCCAGCAGCCTACAGGGGGGAAACACTGAAGCTTTCTTT
CDR3 protein: CASSLQGGNTEAFF

D gene: TRBD1
CDR3 length: 16
clone size: NA
J gene: TRBJ2-7
V gene: TRBV6-6
CDR3 DNA: TGTGCCAGCAGTACCCCGGGACAGGGCCTCTCCTACGAGCAGTACTTC
CDR3 protein: CASSTPGQGLSYEQYF

D gene: NA
CDR3 length: 18
clone size: NA
J gene: TRBJ2-1
V gene: TRBV4-1
CDR3 DNA: TGCGCCAGCAGCCAAGGGAGGTCTGGCGGGACCTACTACAATGAGCAGTTCTTC
CDR3 protein: CASSQGRSGGTYYNEQFF

D gene: TRBD2
CDR3 length: 16
clone size: NA
J gene: TRBJ2-7
V gene: TRBV4-1
CDR3 DNA: TGCGCCAGCAGCCAAGCCCCGGGACTAGCGGGGGCCGGGCAGTACTTC
CDR3 protein: CASSQAPGLAGAGQYF

D gene: NA
CDR3 length: 15
clone size: NA
J gene: TRBJ1-1
V gene: TRBV5-1
CDR3 DNA: TGCGCCAGCAGCTTGGGAGGCAGCCAAAACACTGAAGCTTTCTTT
CDR3 protein: CASSLGGSQNTEAFF

D gene: NA
CDR3 length: 15
clone size: NA
J gene: TRBJ1-3
V gene: TRBV4-1
CDR3 DNA: TGCGCCAGCAGCTTTGGCTCCAAGGGGCCGAGAACCATATATTTT
CDR3 protein: CASSFGSKGPRTIYF

D gene: TRBD1
CDR3 length: 14
clone size: once
J gene: TRBJ2-5
V gene: TRBV5-4
CDR3 DNA: TGTGCCAGCAGCTTGGGACAGGGGTGGGAGACCCAGTACTTC
CDR3 protein: CASSLGQGWETQYF

D gene: NA
CDR3 length: 14
clone size: NA
J gene: TRBJ2-7
V gene: TRBV9
CDR3 DNA: TGTGCCAGCAGCTTGGAGGGGGGAACCTACGAGCAGTACTTC
CDR3 protein: CASSLEGGTYEQYF

D gene: NA
CDR3 length: 15
clone size: NA
J gene: TRBJ2-7
V gene: TRBV2
CDR3 DNA: TGTGCCAGCAGTGTGAAGCTCCAAAGCTCCTACGAGCAGTACTTC
CDR3 protein: CASSVKLQSSYEQYF

D gene: TRBD2
CDR3 length: 15
clone size: few
J gene: TRBJ2-3
V gene: TRBV10-3
CDR3 DNA: TGTGCCATCAGTGCTTCTAGCGGGCTCACAGATACGCAGTATTTT
CDR3 protein: CAISASSGLTDTQYF

D gene: TRBD1
CDR3 length: 14
clone size: NA
J gene: TRBJ2-7
V gene: TRBV6-5
CDR3 DNA: TGTGCCAGCAGGATGGGGCAGGGGGCCGGCGAGCAGTACTTC
CDR3 protein: CASRMGQGAGEQYF

D gene: NA
CDR3 length: 16
clone size: NA
J gene: TRBJ1-4
V gene: TRBV2
CDR3 DNA: TGTGCCAGCAGTGAAGCGGGTGGAAGAGACACTGAAAAACTGTTTTTT
CDR3 protein: CASSEAGGRDTEKLFF

D gene: TRBD1
CDR3 length: 14
clone size: NA
J gene: TRBJ2-1
V gene: TRBV11-2
CDR3 DNA: TGTGCCAGCAGCTTTGACAGGGTAGGCAATGAGCAGTTCTTC
CDR3 protein: CASSFDRVGNEQFF

D gene: NA
CDR3 length: 15
clone size: NA
J gene: TRBJ1-2
V gene: TRBV15
CDR3 DNA: TGTGCCACCAGCAGAGATCGAGGGGTTCCCTATGGCTACACCTTC
CDR3 protein: CATSRDRGVPYGYTF

D gene: NA
CDR3 length: 16
clone size: NA
J gene: TRBJ2-7
V gene: TRBV4-1
CDR3 DNA: TGCGCCAGCAGCCACTCCCAGAGGGGCTCATTGTGGGAGCAGTACTTC
CDR3 protein: CASSHSQRGSLWEQYF

D gene: NA
CDR3 length: 16
clone size: NA
J gene: TRBJ2-1
V gene: TRBV5-1
CDR3 DNA: TGCGCCAGCAGCTTTGATGTTAGCGTTACCTACAATGAGCAGTTCTTC
CDR3 protein: CASSFDVSVTYNEQFF

D gene: TRBD2
CDR3 length: 14
clone size: NA
J gene: TRBJ2-7
V gene: TRBV28
CDR3 DNA: TGTGCCAGCCACCAGACTAGCGGGACCCCTATGACGTACTTC
CDR3 protein: CASHQTSGTPMTYF

D gene: NA
CDR3 length: 15
clone size: NA
J gene: TRBJ2-2
V gene: TRBV6-4
CDR3 DNA: TGTGCCAGCCCCAGGCCAAGGGCCAACACCGGGGAGCTGTTTTTT
CDR3 protein: CASPRPRANTGELFF

D gene: TRBD2
CDR3 length: 16
clone size: NA
J gene: TRBJ2-1
V gene: TRBV7-2
CDR3 DNA: TGTGCCAGCAGCCTCGGGGCTAGCGGACGGCTGATTGAGCAGTTCTTC
CDR3 protein: CASSLGASGRLIEQFF

D gene: NA
CDR3 length: 13
clone size: NA
J gene: TRBJ1-2
V gene: TRBV29-1
CDR3 DNA: TGCAGCGTCACGGCCGGGACGGGATATGGCTACACCTTC
CDR3 protein: CSVTAGTGYGYTF

D gene: TRBD2
CDR3 length: 18
clone size: NA
J gene: TRBJ2-1
V gene: TRBV28
CDR3 DNA: TGTGCCAGCAGCCCGACCGGGAAAGGCGGGAGGTCATGGGATGAGCAGTTCTTC
CDR3 protein: CASSPTGKGGRSWDEQFF

D gene: NA
CDR3 length: 11
clone size: few
J gene: TRBJ2-5
V gene: TRBV20-1
CDR3 DNA: TGCAGTGCTAGAGACATAGAGACCCAGTACTTC
CDR3 protein: CSARDIETQYF

D gene: TRBD2
CDR3 length: 13
clone size: once
J gene: TRBJ2-3
V gene: TRBV29-1
CDR3 DNA: TGCAGCGTGGGACTAGCAATGGGAGATACGCAGTATTTT
CDR3 protein: CSVGLAMGDTQYF

D gene: NA
CDR3 length: 15
clone size: NA
J gene: TRBJ2-6
V gene: TRBV4-1
CDR3 DNA: TGCGCCAGCAGCCAAGCCGGGCTCGGGGCCAACGTCCTGACTTTC
CDR3 protein: CASSQAGLGANVLTF